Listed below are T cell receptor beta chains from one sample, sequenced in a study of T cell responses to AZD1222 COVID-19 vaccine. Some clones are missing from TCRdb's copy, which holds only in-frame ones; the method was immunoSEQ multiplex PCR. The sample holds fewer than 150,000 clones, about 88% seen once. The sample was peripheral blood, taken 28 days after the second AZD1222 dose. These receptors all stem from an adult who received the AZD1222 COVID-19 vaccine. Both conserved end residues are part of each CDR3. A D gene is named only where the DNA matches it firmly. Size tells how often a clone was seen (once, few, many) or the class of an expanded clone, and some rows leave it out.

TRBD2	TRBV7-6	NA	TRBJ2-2	TGTGCCAGCAGCTTAGCGGGTAGCGGGAGGGAGCTGTTTTTT	CASSLAGSGRELFF
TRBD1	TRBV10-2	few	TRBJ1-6	TGCGCCAGCGGGGGGACAGGGGTATTCAATTCACCCCTCCACTTT	CASGGTGVFNSPLHF
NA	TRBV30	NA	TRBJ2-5	TGTGCCTGGAGTGGAGGGGAGACCCAGTACTTC	CAWSGGETQYF
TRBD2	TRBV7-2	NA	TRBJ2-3	TGTGCCAGCAGCTTAAGGACGAGGACTAGCGGGGGAGGGGCAGATACGCAGTATTTT	CASSLRTRTSGGGADTQYF
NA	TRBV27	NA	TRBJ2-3	TGTGCCAGCAGTGTCCGGGCCTACAGGACAGATACGCAGTATTTT	CASSVRAYRTDTQYF
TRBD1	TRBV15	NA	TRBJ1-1	TGTGCCACCAGCCCGGACAGGGACACTGAAGCTTTCTTT	CATSPDRDTEAFF
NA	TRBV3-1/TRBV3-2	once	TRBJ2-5	TGTGCCAGCAGCCAAGGGACAGAAGAGACCCAGTACTTC	CASSQGTEETQYF
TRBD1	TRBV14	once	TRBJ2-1	TGTGCCAGCAGCCACGACGGGACAGGCTCCTACAATGAGCAGTTCTTC	CASSHDGTGSYNEQFF
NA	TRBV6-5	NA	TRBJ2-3	TGTGCCAGCAGTTACCAGGGACACCGCACAGATACGCAGTATTTT	CASSYQGHRTDTQYF
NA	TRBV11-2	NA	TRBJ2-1	TGTGCCAGCAGCCTCCGGCCCCTTTCGGGTGAGCAGTTCTTC	CASSLRPLSGEQFF
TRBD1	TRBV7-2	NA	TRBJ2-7	TGTGCCAGCAGCTCACGGGACAGGGGGGACTCCTACGAGCAGTACTTC	CASSSRDRGDSYEQYF
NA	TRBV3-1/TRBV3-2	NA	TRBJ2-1	TGTGCCAGCAGCCAGGAGCCGATAGGAGAGCAGTTCTTC	CASSQEPIGEQFF
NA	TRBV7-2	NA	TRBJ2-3	TGTGCCAGCAGCTTAGATTCGGTGACCACAGATACGCAGTATTTT	CASSLDSVTTDTQYF
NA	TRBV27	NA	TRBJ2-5	TGTGCCAGCAGTTTATTATCCCAAGAGACCCAGTACTTC	CASSLLSQETQYF
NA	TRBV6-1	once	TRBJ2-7	TGTGCCAGCAGTCAAAACCCAGGACGCCCTGGCGAGCAGTACTTC	CASSQNPGRPGEQYF
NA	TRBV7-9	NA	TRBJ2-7	TGTGCCAGCGGTCAAGGTAGCCTCTACGAGCAGTACTTC	CASGQGSLYEQYF
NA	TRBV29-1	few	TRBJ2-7	TGCAGCGTTGGGCTAGTCGGGGGCTACGAGCAGTACTTC	CSVGLVGGYEQYF
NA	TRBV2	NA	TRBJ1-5	TGTGCCAGCAGTGAAGGACGCGGGAGCAATCAGCCCCAGCATTTT	CASSEGRGSNQPQHF
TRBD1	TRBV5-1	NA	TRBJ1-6	TGCGCCAGCAGCTTAAGGACAGGGAGAACATCACCCCTCCACTTT	CASSLRTGRTSPLHF
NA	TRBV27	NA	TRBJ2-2	TGTGCCAGCAGTTTATTTCGCGACACCGGGGAGCTGTTTTTT	CASSLFRDTGELFF
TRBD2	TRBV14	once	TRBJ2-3	TGTGCCAGCAGCCAAGATCTAGCGGGGGGGCGAGATACGCAGTATTTT	CASSQDLAGGRDTQYF
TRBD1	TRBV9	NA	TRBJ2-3	TGTGCCAGCAGCCCGGGACAGAACACAGATACGCAGTATTTT	CASSPGQNTDTQYF
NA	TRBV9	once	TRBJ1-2	TGTGCCAGCAGCGTAGCGGGTGGCTATGGCTACACCTTC	CASSVAGGYGYTF
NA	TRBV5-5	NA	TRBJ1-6	TGTGCCAGCAGCTTGATCTGGGAAAATAATTCACCCCTCCACTTT	CASSLIWENNSPLHF
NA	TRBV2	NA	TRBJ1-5	TGTGCCAGCAGTGATCTAGGGGAAAAAGGTGTGCCCCAGCATTTT	CASSDLGEKGVPQHF
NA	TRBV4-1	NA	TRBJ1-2	TGCGCCAGCAGCCCAAACCCTTCGGTGGGCAGGATCGCTGGCTACACCTTC	CASSPNPSVGRIAGYTF
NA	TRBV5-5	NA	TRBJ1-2	TGTGCCAGCAGCTTGCTGGGCTTCGGCTACACCTTC	CASSLLGFGYTF
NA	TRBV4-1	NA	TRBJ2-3	TGCGCCAGCAGCCAACCTGAACAGAGCACAGATACGCAGTATTTT	CASSQPEQSTDTQYF
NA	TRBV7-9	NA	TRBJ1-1	TGTGCCAGCAGCTCCGAGGGACGGTACACTGAAGCTTTCTTT	CASSSEGRYTEAFF
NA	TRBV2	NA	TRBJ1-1	TGTGCCAGCAGTGATGGGTGGAACACTGAAGCTTTCTTT	CASSDGWNTEAFF
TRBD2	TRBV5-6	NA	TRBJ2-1	TGTGCCAGCAGCAGGGGACTAGCAAGCGATGAGCAGTTCTTC	CASSRGLASDEQFF
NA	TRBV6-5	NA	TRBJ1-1	TGTGCCAGCAGTTTAAAGGGGGGGGCCACTGAAGCTTTCTTT	CASSLKGGATEAFF
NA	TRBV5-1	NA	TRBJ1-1	TGCGCCAGCAGCTGGGAAGTTAACACTGAAGCTTTCTTT	CASSWEVNTEAFF
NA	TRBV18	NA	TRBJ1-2	TGTGCCAGCTCACCACCGTCTCCGGAGGGCCATGGCTACACCTTC	CASSPPSPEGHGYTF
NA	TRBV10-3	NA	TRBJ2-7	TGTGCCATCAGTGTGCAAAGCAAGCACGAGCAGTACTTC	CAISVQSKHEQYF
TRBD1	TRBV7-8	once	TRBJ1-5	TGTGCCAGCAGCACACTCTGGGTTCGGGACAGGGCGTTTCAGCCCCAGCATTTT	CASSTLWVRDRAFQPQHF
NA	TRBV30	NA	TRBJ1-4	TGTGCCTGGAGTGTGGGGACGGCAACTAATGAAAAACTGTTTTTT	CAWSVGTATNEKLFF
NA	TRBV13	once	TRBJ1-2	TGTGCCAGCAAAGGGACGGAGGGCAGCTATGGCTACACCTTC	CASKGTEGSYGYTF
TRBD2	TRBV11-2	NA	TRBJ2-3	TGTGCCAGCAGCTTAGTCTCCGGGACTAGAGGTCAGACAGATACGCAGTATTTT	CASSLVSGTRGQTDTQYF
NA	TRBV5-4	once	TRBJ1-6	TGTGCCAGCAGCTTGCGCAGGTATAATTCACCCCTCCACTTT	CASSLRRYNSPLHF
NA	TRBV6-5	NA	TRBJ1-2	TGTGCCAGCAGTTACTCCAACAGTGGGAACTATGGCTACACCTTC	CASSYSNSGNYGYTF
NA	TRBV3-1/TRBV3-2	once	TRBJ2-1	TGTGCCAGCAGCCAAAACAGCTACAATGAGCAGTTCTTC	CASSQNSYNEQFF
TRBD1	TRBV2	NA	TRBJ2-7	TGTGCCACCACCTCGGGACAGGGGGCTTACGAGCAGTACTTC	CATTSGQGAYEQYF
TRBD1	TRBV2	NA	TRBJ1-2	TGTGCCAGCGAGGGAACCTGGGACAGGGAATTTGGCGGCTACACCTTC	CASEGTWDREFGGYTF
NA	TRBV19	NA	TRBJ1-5	TGTGCCAGTAGTATCCAGGAAGATCAGCCCCAGCATTTT	CASSIQEDQPQHF